One sample yielded the 30 T cell receptor beta chains listed below, sequenced in a study of blood T cell repertoires in COVID-19. Using immunoSEQ multiplex PCR, the repertoire was profiled, and TCRdb retains in-frame clones only, with some absent. The sample has more than 300,000 clones, approximately 87% seen once. The sequencing sample was made of peripheral blood. Receptors were obtained from a woman in her forties or fifties with COVID-19, enrolled during active disease.

V and J are TRBV2 and TRBJ1-2; TRBD1 aligns across 8 bases. The CDR3 extends over 14 amino acids. The ends lost 7 bases at V and 7 bases at J; junction bases unmatched: 11. CDR1 is SNHLY, CDR2 FYNNEI, per germline. This CDR3 reads CASNAPGQAFGYTF. CDR3 nucleotide sequence: TGTGCCAGCAACGCCCCGGGACAGGCTTTTGGCTACACCTTC.

The chain has TRBV24-1 and TRBJ2-6; TRBD2 matches 15 bases. CDR1 KGHDR and CDR2 SFDVKD come from the germline V gene. The CDR3 covers 17 residues. Unmatched junction bases numbered 1, after V lost 4 bases and J lost 4 bases. The CDR3 nucleotides are TGTGCCACCAGTGAGGGACTAGCGGGAGGCGGGGCCAACGTCCTGACTTTC. It is translated as CATSEGLAGGGANVLTF.

This sequence joins TRBV11-3 and TRBJ1-4, with 7 bases lining up with TRBD1. The germline V gene encodes CDR1 SGHNT and CDR2 YENEEA. The trim removed 0 bases at V and 7 bases at J, leaving 5 bases unmatched. The CDR3 extends over 15 amino acids. In nucleotides, the CDR3 is TGTGCCAGCAGCTTAGAGAACAGGGGAGTTGAAAAACTGTTTTTT. Translation: CASSLENRGVEKLFF.

The sample holds one count of this clone. The chain joins TRBV21-1 to TRBJ2-1; the table's D call, TRBD2, was not checked against the DNA. TRBV21-1 is noted as a pseudogene. The CDR3 covers 16 residues. CDR3 nucleotides: TGTGCCAGCAGCAAAGTTGCGCCGAGCTCCTACAATGAGCAGTTCTTC. This translates into CASSKVAPSSYNEQFF.

This clone has just one count. This may stem from a read error, because a much larger clone lies one nucleotide away. The chain is built from TRBV9 and TRBJ1-1; TRBD1 aligns across 10 bases. Germline CDR1 is SGDLS and CDR2 is YYNGEE. Trimming removed 3 bases from V and 4 bases from J; junction bases left unmatched: 0. The CDR3 spans 13 residues. CDR3 amino acids: CASSGTGGTEAFF. CDR3 bases: TGTGCCAGCAGCGGGACAGGGGGCACTGAAGCTTTCTTT.

V is TRBV14 and J is TRBJ2-3; the D gene is possibly TRBD2 (6 bases). The germline CDR1 and CDR2 sequences are SGHDN and FVKESK. This CDR3 is 16 amino acids long. Trimming cost V 3 bases and J 5 bases, with 18 bases left between them. CDR3 residues: CASSQLLGGILDTQYF. The CDR3 DNA is TGTGCCAGCAGCCAGTTACTAGGCGGGATTCTAGATACGCAGTATTTT.

The chain employs TRBV4-3 and TRBJ2-1, with 11 positions matching TRBD2. Germline values: CDR1 LGHNA, CDR2 YSLEER. V lost 8 bases, J lost 4 bases, and 4 bases stayed unmatched. The CDR3 is 14 residues long. The CDR3 bases are TGCGCCAGCGGGGGACTAGCGGCATACAATGAGCAGTTCTTC. Protein sequence: CASGGLAAYNEQFF.

The gene calls are TRBV11-2 and TRBJ2-4, with a weak D call TRBD2 (6 bases). The CDR3 loop spans 15 amino acids. Trimming took 0 bases from V and 6 from J, leaving 12 bases between them. Germline CDR1 and CDR2: SGHAT and FQNNGV. CDR3 nucleotides: TGTGCCAGCAGCTTAGAGGAGACTAGGGTAAACATTCAGTACTTC. Its translation: CASSLEETRVNIQYF.

Concerning this clone: A read error is possible here, since a much larger clone lies one base away. At the DNA level, this CDR3 is encoded by other sequences in the same sample as well. The chain uses TRBV6-5 and TRBJ2-7; 7 nucleotides match TRBD1. The germline V gene has CDR1 MNHEY and CDR2 SVGAGI. V was clipped by 6 bases and J by 3 bases; unmatched bases: 2. This CDR3 contains 12 residues. CDR3 sequence reads: CASSRQGYEQYF. The CDR3 DNA follows: TGTGCCAGCAGCCGACAGGGCTACGAGCAGTACTTC.

Comments on this clone: A junction end diverges from the germline sequence, so it may reflect a read error. This chain links TRBV20-1 with TRBJ2-2; D ambiguous. CDR1 is DFQATT and CDR2 is SNEGSKA in the germline V gene (reference sequence). This CDR3 is 11 amino acids long. The CDR3 spells CSARATGELFF. CDR3 in DNA: TGCAGTGCCAGAGCAACCGGGGAGCTGTTTTTT.

V and J are TRBV19 and TRBJ2-3; 7 positions match TRBD2. This CDR3 comprises 15 residues. Trimming took 3 bases from V and 0 from J; bases not matched to a gene: 3. Germline V CDR1 and CDR2: LNHDA, SQIVND (reference sequence). The CDR3 DNA reads as TGTGCCAGTAGTATCGGGACTAAAAGCACAGATACGCAGTATTTT. Residues: CASSIGTKSTDTQYF.

This clone was detected only a few times. The chain joins TRBV11-2 to TRBJ2-3; D unresolved. Germline values: CDR1 SGHAT, CDR2 FQNNGV. V was shortened by 5 bases and J by 8 bases, with 11 bases between the two germline ends. The CDR3 loop spans 12 amino acids. The CDR3 spells CASSPSRGTQYF. The CDR3 bases are TGTGCCAGCAGCCCTTCGCGTGGTACGCAGTATTTT.

CDR3 DNA sequence: TGTGCCAGCAGCTTAGCGTTAGCGGGACCGGGCGATACGCAGTATTTT. This gives the protein CASSLALAGPGDTQYF. This chain links TRBV7-9 with TRBJ2-3; the match to TRBD2 covers 8 bases. The CDR3 extends over 16 amino acids. Germline assignment: CDR1 SEHNR and CDR2 FQNEAQ (reference sequence). J gave up 6 bases and V 0 bases, and 8 bases lay outside the gene matches.

The chain couples TRBV7-6 to TRBJ2-5, with a possible D match to TRBD1 (6 bases). V dropped 3 bases and J dropped 5 bases, with 10 bases sitting between them. Per germline, CDR1 SGHVS and CDR2 FNYEAQ. This CDR3 is 13 amino acids long. CDR3 sequence: CASSFRGGETQYF. Written as DNA, the CDR3 is TGTGCCAGCAGCTTCAGGGGCGGGGAGACCCAGTACTTC.

The CDR3 DNA follows: TGTGCCAGCTCCCGCCAGGGGGCTGACAATGAGCAGTTCTTC. This translates into CASSRQGADNEQFF. This rearrangement joins TRBV18 to TRBJ2-1; 8 nucleotides agree with TRBD1. The germline CDR1 and CDR2 sequences are KGHSH and LQKENI. Unmatched junction bases numbered 6, after V lost 6 bases and J lost 5 bases. The CDR3 runs to 14 residues.

This clone was detected only once. The chain uses TRBV7-2 and TRBJ2-1; the D gene is possibly TRBD2 (5 bases). Germline CDR1 reads SGHTA; CDR2 reads FQGNSA. V lost 5 bases to trimming and J lost 4 bases, with 12 bases between them. This CDR3 comprises 14 residues. CDR3 region: CASSSRTDYNEQFF. CDR3 DNA sequence: TGTGCCAGCAGCAGCCGGACTGATTACAATGAGCAGTTCTTC. Full variable domain (missing parts from reference TRBV7-2 and TRBJ2-1): GAGVSQSPSNKVTEKGKDVELRCDPISGHTALYWYRQSLGQGLEFLIYFQGNSAPDKSGLPSDRFSAERTGGSVSTLTIQRTQQEDSAVYLCASSSRTDYNEQFFGPGTRLTVL.

V and J are TRBV3-1 (or the pseudogene TRBV3-2) and TRBJ1-6, with TRBD1 as a possible D gene (5 bases). Trimming shortened V by 3 bases and J by 5 bases, and 11 bases separated the two germline ends. This CDR3 region has 15 residues. The germline gives CDR1 LGHDT, CDR2 YNNKEL (reference sequence). CDR3 in amino acids: CASSHGGLDNSPLHF. The CDR3, as DNA: TGTGCCAGCAGCCACGGGGGGTTGGATAATTCACCCCTCCACTTT.

The genes are TRBV14 and TRBJ2-1; a possible D gene is TRBD2 (6 bases). V was cut by 5 bases and J by 3 bases, with 17 bases left in between. Germline CDR1 and CDR2: SGHDN and FVKESK. The CDR3 is 16 amino acids. The CDR3 is CASSSLAEVNYNEQFF. The CDR3 DNA sequence: TGTGCCAGCAGCTCCTTAGCGGAGGTGAACTACAATGAGCAGTTCTTC.

The V and J genes are TRBV5-1 and TRBJ1-6; D is ambiguous. CDR3 size: 17 residues. Between the trimmed V and J ends, which lost 3 bases and 0 bases, there was a span of 13 bases. Germline CDR1 SGHRS, CDR2 YFSETQ. CDR3 residues: CASSSDAGSSYNSPLHF. CDR3 nucleotide sequence: TGCGCCAGCAGCTCGGACGCGGGGAGCTCCTATAATTCACCCCTCCACTTT.

The chain combines TRBV5-5 with TRBJ2-3; 8 nucleotides match TRBD2. The V and J ends lost 4 bases and 1 base, in that order; junction bases with no gene match: 5. CDR1 and CDR2 from the germline V gene are SGHKS and YYEKEE (reference sequence). The CDR3 consists of 15 residues. The CDR3 spells CASSNGLAGTDTQYF. CDR3 sequence (DNA): TGTGCCAGCAGCAACGGACTAGCCGGCACAGATACGCAGTATTTT.

V gene TRBV7-8 combines with J gene TRBJ1-6; D possibly corresponds to TRBD1 (5 bases). The CDR3 runs to 16 residues. CDR1 SGHVS and CDR2 FQNEAQ come from the germline V gene. The V gene lost 0 bases and the J gene lost 5 bases, with 11 bases spanning the gap. This CDR3 reads CASSLAVGVHNSPLHF. CDR3 nucleotide sequence: TGTGCCAGCAGCTTAGCGGTAGGGGTCCATAATTCACCCCTCCACTTT.

This clone appeared a few times. This chain links TRBV11-3 with TRBJ2-7, with 10 nucleotides matching TRBD1. V lost 1 base to trimming and J lost 4 bases; unmatched junction nucleotides: 1. The CDR3 sequence is 14 residues long. Per the germline V gene, CDR1 is SGHNT and CDR2 is YENEEA. The CDR3, as DNA: TGTGCCAGCAGCTTAGGGGGACAGGGGTACGAGCAGTACTTC. Residues: CASSLGGQGYEQYF.

The chain combines TRBV19 with TRBJ2-5, with D possibly TRBD2 on 5 matching bases. The V end was cut by 4 bases, the J end by 2 bases, with 8 bases between. The CDR3 extends over 13 amino acids. Germline assignment: CDR1 LNHDA and CDR2 SQIVND (reference sequence). The CDR3 bases are TGTGCCAGTAGTAGGCAGCGGCAAGAGACCCAGTACTTC. It is translated as CASSRQRQETQYF.

The rearrangement joins TRBV5-1 to TRBJ2-1, with 8 bases identical to TRBD2. V lost 1 base, J lost 7 bases, and 10 bases stayed unmatched. The germline CDR1 and CDR2 sequences are SGHRS and YFSETQ. The CDR3 covers 16 residues. The CDR3 region has the DNA TGCGCCAGCAGCTTGCGCGGGGGGATGGGTTTGAATGAGCAGTTCTTC. Residues: CASSLRGGMGLNEQFF.

The chain links TRBV6-6 to TRBJ1-6; TRBD1 might be the D (6 bases). Germline values: CDR1 MNHNY, CDR2 SVGAGI (reference sequence). V dropped 2 bases and J dropped 6 bases, with 14 bases sitting between them. The CDR3 runs 16 residues. CDR3 residues: CASSYNTGLLNSPLHF. The CDR3 nucleotides are TGTGCCAGCAGTTACAATACAGGGCTCCTTAATTCACCCCTCCACTTT.

In DNA, the CDR3 is TGTGCCAGTAGTAGAGCGGACAGACTCACCGGGGAGCTGTTTTTT. This codes for CASSRADRLTGELFF. This chain connects TRBV19 to TRBJ2-2; D perhaps matches TRBD1 (6 bases). The V and J ends lost 4 bases and 4 bases respectively, with 13 bases between them. The CDR3 has 15 amino acids. Germline values: CDR1 LNHDA, CDR2 SQIVND (reference sequence). Based on the CDR3 plus reference TRBV19 and TRBJ2-2, the full variable domain is DGGITQSPKYLFRKEGQNVTLSCEQNLNHDAMYWYRQDPGQGLRLIYYSQIVNDFQKGDIAEGYSVSREKKESFPLTVTSAQKNPTAFYLCASSRADRLTGELFFGEGSRLTVL.

The chain employs TRBV5-4 and TRBJ2-7; tentatively, D is TRBD2 (6 bases). V shed 4 bases and J shed 5 bases, with 19 bases lying between them. CDR3 length: 15 amino acids. The germline gives CDR1 SGHNT, CDR2 YYREEE (reference sequence). CDR3 bases: TGTGCCAGCAGCACGGAGGCGGGAATTAGTAACGAGCAGTACTTC. Encoded protein: CASSTEAGISNEQYF. The variable domain in full, with the rest retrieved from reference TRBV5-4 and TRBJ2-7, is ETGVTQSPTHLIKTRGQQVTLRCSSQSGHNTVSWYQQALGQGPQFIFQYYREEENGRGNFPPRFSGLQFPNYSSELNVNALELDDSALYLCASSTEAGISNEQYFGPGTRLTVT.

The chain uses TRBV7-2 and TRBJ2-1, with 9 bases fitting TRBD2. The CDR3 runs to 15 residues. Germline trimming cut 3 bases from V and 4 bases from J; bases unmatched to any gene: 4. Germline CDR1 is SGHTA and CDR2 is FQGNSA. Here the CDR3 DNA reads TGTGCCAGCAGCTTCCGTAGCGGGAGTTACAATGAGCAGTTCTTC. Encoded protein: CASSFRSGSYNEQFF.

The chain carries TRBV5-1 and TRBJ1-2; D call uncertain. This CDR3 has 14 residues. The germline gives CDR1 SGHRS, CDR2 YFSETQ. V dropped 1 base and J dropped 5 bases, with 12 bases sitting between them. DNA for the CDR3: TGCGCCAGCAGCTTGACGTCGGGAGGTTATGGCTACACCTTC. It specifies CASSLTSGGYGYTF.

This sequence joins TRBV28 and TRBJ1-2, with D perhaps TRBD1 (5 bases). The CDR3 sequence is 14 residues long. The germline gives CDR1 MDHEN, CDR2 SYDVKM. Trimming removed 6 bases at V and 7 bases at J, with 18 bases between. CDR3 nucleotide sequence: TGTGCCAGCAGAATTCCGGTGGGGGGTGGTGGCTACACCTTC. Protein product: CASRIPVGGGGYTF.